This T cell receptor (beta chain) is from a study of blood T cell repertoires in COVID-19. Background on the study: Nucleic acid was either cDNA or gDNA, and it came from T cells, B-cell-depleted T cells, or PBMCs.

The CDR3 extends over 13 amino acids. The germline gives CDR1 SGHTS, CDR2 YDEGEE. V was clipped by 5 bases and J by 4 bases; unmatched bases: 5. Seattle researchers signed up patients amid active infection and tracked them longitudinally. Assay used: immunoSEQ multiplex PCR; TCRdb lists only in-frame clones, some missing. The sample carries tens of thousands of clones, around 88% recorded once. Source material: peripheral blood. This sequence joins TRBV5-8 and TRBJ1-2; 7 bases fit TRBD1. The TCR comes from a woman in her sixties with COVID-19, enrolled during active disease. The CDR3 bases are TGTGCCAGCAGTCGCGGGGACAGCTATGGCTACACCTTC. Translation gives CASSRGDSYGYTF.